This T cell receptor beta chain was identified during a study of T cells in Graves' hyperthyroidism and ophthalmopathy. Stable Graves' hyperthyroidism denoted no ophthalmopathy progression over 18 months. Thyroid ultrasound and orbital computed tomography, with clinical symptoms and serum thyroxine and TRAb, informed diagnoses. Regarding the study as a whole: In the analysis, a 13 V-J model separated ophthalmopathy from stable hyperthyroidism.

This clonotype occurred a few times. Its antigen is not identified. There are 14 residues in the CDR3. CDR1 and CDR2 (germline): SGHTA, FQGNSA. The V end was cut by 5 bases, the J end by 5 bases, with 15 bases between. Researchers took RNA transcripts and amplified the TCR beta CDR3 regions from them. The HTBI primer set was used in a first-round RT-PCR of the TCR CDR3. TCRdb re-derived calls from the multiplex PCR reads in MiXCR, one entry per CDR3 protein. Of hundreds of thousands of distinct CDR3 sequences detected, roughly 50% appear once; the ten largest clones hold 8.2%. Sequenced sample: peripheral blood or thyroid tissue (not recorded which). This TCR derives from a woman between 18 and 29 years old with Graves' hyperthyroidism. The V call is TRBV7-2, the J call TRBJ2-5; no clear D. CDR3 loop: CASSLEALWETQYF. CDR3 in DNA: TGTGCCAGCAGCCTCGAGGCCCTATGGGAGACCCAGTACTTC. Complete variable domain (other parts from reference TRBV7-2 and TRBJ2-5): GAGVSQSPSNKVTEKGKDVELRCDPISGHTALYWYRQSLGQGLEFLIYFQGNSAPDKSGLPSDRFSAERTGGSVSTLTIQRTQQEDSAVYLCASSLEALWETQYFGPGTRLLVL.